This T cell receptor (beta chain) was recovered during a study of identical twins. Each donor (without exception) was a healthy Caucasian. The V end was cut by 7 bases, the J end by 2 bases, with 7 bases between. From germline, CDR1 is SGHKS and CDR2 YYEKEE (reference sequence). The CDR3 is 12 amino acids. TCRdb reanalysed the 5' RACE reads using MiXCR and keeps one entry per CDR3 protein. The table shows approximately 550,000 distinct CDR3 sequences, with about 22% occurring only once. The same sample was also studied in work on yellow fever vaccine responses in identical twins.

The chain has TRBV5-5 and TRBJ2-1, with D hard to call. The sequenced sample was CD4+ T cells sorted from blood. This TCR derives from a woman aged 18 to 35 in good health. CDR3 in amino acids: CASGGPYNEQFF. The CDR3 coding sequence is TGTGCCAGCGGCGGCCCCTACAATGAGCAGTTCTTC.